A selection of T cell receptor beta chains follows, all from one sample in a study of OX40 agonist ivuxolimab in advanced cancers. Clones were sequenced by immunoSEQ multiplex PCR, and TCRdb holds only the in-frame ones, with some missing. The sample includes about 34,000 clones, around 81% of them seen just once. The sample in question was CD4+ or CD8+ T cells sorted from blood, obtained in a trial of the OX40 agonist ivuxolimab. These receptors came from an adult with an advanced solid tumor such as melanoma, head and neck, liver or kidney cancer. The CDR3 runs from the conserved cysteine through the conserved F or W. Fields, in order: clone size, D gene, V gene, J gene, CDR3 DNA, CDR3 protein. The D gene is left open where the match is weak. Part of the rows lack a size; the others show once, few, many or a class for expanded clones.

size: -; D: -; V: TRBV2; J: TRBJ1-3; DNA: TGTGCCAGCAGCCGTCTTGGGACTGCTGGAAACACCATATATTTT; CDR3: CASSRLGTAGNTIYF
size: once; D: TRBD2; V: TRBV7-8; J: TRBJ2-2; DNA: TGTGCCAGCAGCTTACGGACTAGCGGGACCACCGGGGAGCTGTTTTTT; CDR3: CASSLRTSGTTGELFF
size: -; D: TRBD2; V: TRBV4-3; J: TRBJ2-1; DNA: TGCGCCAGCACGAGGGTACTAGCGGGGGGGCCTCGGAATGAGCAGTTCTTC; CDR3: CASTRVLAGGPRNEQFF
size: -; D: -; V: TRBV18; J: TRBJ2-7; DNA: TGTGCCAGCTCACCTAGAGGCGGGGAATACGAGCAGTACTTC; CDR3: CASSPRGGEYEQYF
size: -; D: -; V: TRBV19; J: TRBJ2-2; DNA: TGTGCCAGTAGTCCCCGGGGAAACACCGGGGAGCTGTTTTTT; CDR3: CASSPRGNTGELFF
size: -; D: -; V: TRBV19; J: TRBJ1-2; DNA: TGTGCCAGTAGTATAGGGTGGGAAACTCCGCACACCTTC; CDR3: CASSIGWETPHTF
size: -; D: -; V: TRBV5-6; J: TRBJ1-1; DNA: TGTGCCAGCAGCTTGTCTGACTTGGGGAACACTGAAGCTTTCTTT; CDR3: CASSLSDLGNTEAFF
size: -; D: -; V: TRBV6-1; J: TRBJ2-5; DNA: TGTGCCAGCAGTCGAGGGGAGACCCAGTACTTC; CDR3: CASSRGETQYF
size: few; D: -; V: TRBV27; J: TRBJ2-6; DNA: TGTGCCAGCAGTTCAGGGACTGGGGCCAACGTCCTGACTTTC; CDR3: CASSSGTGANVLTF
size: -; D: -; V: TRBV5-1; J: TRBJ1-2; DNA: TGCGCCAGCAGCCGTCAGGGCTGGGATGGCTACACCTTC; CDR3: CASSRQGWDGYTF
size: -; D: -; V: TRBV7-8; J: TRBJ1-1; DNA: TGTGCCAGCAGCTTATTGACCAGGGGAGAGACTGAAGCTTTCTTT; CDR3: CASSLLTRGETEAFF
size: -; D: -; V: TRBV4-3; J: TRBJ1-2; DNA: TGCGCCAGCAGCACAAGGCAAGGCTGGAATGGCTACACCTTC; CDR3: CASSTRQGWNGYTF
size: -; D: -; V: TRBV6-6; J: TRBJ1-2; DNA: TGTGCCAGCAGTAACACAGGCAACTATGGCTACACCTTC; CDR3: CASSNTGNYGYTF
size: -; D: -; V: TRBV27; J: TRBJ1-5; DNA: TGTGCCAGCAGTCTTAACCCTGTCGATCAGCCCCAGCATTTT; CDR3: CASSLNPVDQPQHF
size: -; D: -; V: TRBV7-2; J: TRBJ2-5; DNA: TGTGCCAGCTCAGAGGGCCGCACTAGTCCCAGGGGGACCCAGTACTTC; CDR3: CASSEGRTSPRGTQYF
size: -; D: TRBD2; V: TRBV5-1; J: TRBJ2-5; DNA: TGCGCCAGCCGCTCGGGCGGGGGAGAAGAGACCCAGTACTTC; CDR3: CASRSGGGEETQYF
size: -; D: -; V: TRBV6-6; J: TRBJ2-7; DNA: TGTGCCAGCAGTTCCCAGGGCTACGAGCAGTACTTC; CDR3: CASSSQGYEQYF
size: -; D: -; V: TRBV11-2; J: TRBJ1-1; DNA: TGTGCCAGCAGCTTAGATGGGGGGCCCGGCGCTTTCTTT; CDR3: CASSLDGGPGAFF
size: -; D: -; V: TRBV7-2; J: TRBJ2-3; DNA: TGTGCCAGCAGCAAAAGCCGCACAGATACGCAGTATTTT; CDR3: CASSKSRTDTQYF
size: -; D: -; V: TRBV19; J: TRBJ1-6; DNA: TGTGCCAGTAGTATAAGGGGTAATTCACCCCTCCACTTT; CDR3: CASSIRGNSPLHF
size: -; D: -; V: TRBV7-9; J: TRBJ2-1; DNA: TGTGCCAGCAGCTTGGGCCAGAGCAATGAGCAGTTCTTC; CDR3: CASSLGQSNEQFF
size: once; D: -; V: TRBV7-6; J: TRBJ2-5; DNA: TGTGCCAGCAGCTCCAACAGGGCAGGGTTCGGAGAGACCCAGTACTTC; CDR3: CASSSNRAGFGETQYF
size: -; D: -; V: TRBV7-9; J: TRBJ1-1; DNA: TGTGCCAGCAGCTTTGAACCCCTCGGGAGGGTCGCTGAAGCTTTCTTT; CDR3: CASSFEPLGRVAEAFF
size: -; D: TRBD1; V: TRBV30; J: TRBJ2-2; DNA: TGTGCCTGGAACCGGGACAGCTCCACCGGGGAGCTGTTTTTT; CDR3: CAWNRDSSTGELFF
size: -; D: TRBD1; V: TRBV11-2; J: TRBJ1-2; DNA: TGTGCCAGCAGCTTAGGGGGACAGGGGTTGCATGGCTACACCTTC; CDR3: CASSLGGQGLHGYTF
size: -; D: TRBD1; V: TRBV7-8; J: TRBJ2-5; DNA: TGTGCCAGCAGCGACAGGGGGCCAGAGACCCAGTACTTC; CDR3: CASSDRGPETQYF
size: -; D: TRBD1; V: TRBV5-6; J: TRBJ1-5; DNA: TGTGCCAGCAGTGCCGGGACAGGAGAGGTTCAGCCCCAGCATTTT; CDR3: CASSAGTGEVQPQHF
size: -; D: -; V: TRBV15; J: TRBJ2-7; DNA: TGTGCCACCAGCCGGGAGGGGGCTGGCTACGAGCAGTACTTC; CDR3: CATSREGAGYEQYF
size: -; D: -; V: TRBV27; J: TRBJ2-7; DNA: TGTGCCAGCGGGAACCCCCTACGGGACGAGCAGTACTTC; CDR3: CASGNPLRDEQYF
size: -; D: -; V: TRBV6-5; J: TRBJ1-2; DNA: TGTGCCAGCAGTTCCCTGGGATCTTACTATGGCTACACCTTC; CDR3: CASSSLGSYYGYTF
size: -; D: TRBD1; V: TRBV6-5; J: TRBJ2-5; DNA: TGTGCCAGCAACCCCGGGACAGCACAAGAGACCCAGTACTTC; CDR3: CASNPGTAQETQYF
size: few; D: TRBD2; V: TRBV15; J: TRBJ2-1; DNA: TGTGCCACCAGCATCACAGGACTAGCGGAGATATTTCGGGACTCCTACAATGAGCAGTTCTTC; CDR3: CATSITGLAEIFRDSYNEQFF
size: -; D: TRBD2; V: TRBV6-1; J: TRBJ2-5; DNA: TGTGCCAGCATATGGACTAGCGGGCAAGAGACCCAGTACTTC; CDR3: CASIWTSGQETQYF
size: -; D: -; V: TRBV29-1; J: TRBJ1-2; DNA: TGCAGCGTTGACAGGGCCCTCGGTCTTTATGGCTACACCTTC; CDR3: CSVDRALGLYGYTF
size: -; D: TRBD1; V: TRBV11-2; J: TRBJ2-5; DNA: TGTGCCAGCAGCTTCGGGACAGGGATCAGGGAGACCCAGTACTTC; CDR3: CASSFGTGIRETQYF
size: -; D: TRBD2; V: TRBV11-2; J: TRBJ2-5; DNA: TGTGCCAGCAGCTTAGGAGCGGGGACCCCCCAAGAGACCCAGTACTTC; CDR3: CASSLGAGTPQETQYF
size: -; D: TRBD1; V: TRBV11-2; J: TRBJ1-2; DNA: TGTGCCAGCAGCTCATCCGGGACAGGGGCCTATGGCTACACCTTC; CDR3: CASSSSGTGAYGYTF
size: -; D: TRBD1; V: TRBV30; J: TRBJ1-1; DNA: TGTGCCGGGGACAGGGCTTCTGGCACTGAAGCTTTCTTT; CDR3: CAGDRASGTEAFF
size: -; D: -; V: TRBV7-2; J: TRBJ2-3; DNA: TGTGCCAGCAGCTCCCTGCACCCAAGCACAGATACGCAGTATTTT; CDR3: CASSSLHPSTDTQYF
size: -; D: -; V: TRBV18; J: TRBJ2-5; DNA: TGTGCCAGCTCACCGGGGACTGGTAGTCGAGAGACCCAGTACTTC; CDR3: CASSPGTGSRETQYF
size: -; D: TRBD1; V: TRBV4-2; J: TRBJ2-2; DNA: TGTGCCAGCAGCCAAGAGGACAGGGGGAACACCGGGGAGCTGTTTTTT; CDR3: CASSQEDRGNTGELFF
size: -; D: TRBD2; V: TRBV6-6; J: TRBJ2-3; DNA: TGTGCCAGCAGTCTTGGACTAGCGGGCCACACAGATACGCAGTATTTT; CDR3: CASSLGLAGHTDTQYF
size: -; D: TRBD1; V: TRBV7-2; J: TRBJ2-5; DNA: TGTGCCAGCAGCTTAGGGGCAGGGGGCCCGGGGGTCGAAGAGACCCAGTACTTC; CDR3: CASSLGAGGPGVEETQYF
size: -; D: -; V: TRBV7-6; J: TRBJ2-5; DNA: TGTGCCAGTTCCGGGGGCCAAGAGACCCAGTACTTC; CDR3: CASSGGQETQYF
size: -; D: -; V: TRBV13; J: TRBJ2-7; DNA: TGTGCCAGCAGCTCCTCCTTGGACGGTTACTCCTACGAGCAGTACTTC; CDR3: CASSSSLDGYSYEQYF
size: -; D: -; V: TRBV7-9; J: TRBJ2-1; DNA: TGTGCCAGCAGCTTAGCGCCCAGGACAGACCAATACAATGAGCAGTTCTTC; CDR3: CASSLAPRTDQYNEQFF